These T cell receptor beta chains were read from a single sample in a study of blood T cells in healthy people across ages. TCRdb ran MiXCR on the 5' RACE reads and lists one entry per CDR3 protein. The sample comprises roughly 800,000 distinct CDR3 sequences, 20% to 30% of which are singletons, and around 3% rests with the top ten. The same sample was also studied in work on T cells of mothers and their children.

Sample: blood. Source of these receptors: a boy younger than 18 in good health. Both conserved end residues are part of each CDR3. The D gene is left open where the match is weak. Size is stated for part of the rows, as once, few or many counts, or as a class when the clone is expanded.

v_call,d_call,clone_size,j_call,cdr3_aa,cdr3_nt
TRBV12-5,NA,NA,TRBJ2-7,CASGLSGYEQYF,TGTGCTAGTGGTTTGTCCGGGTACGAGCAGTACTTC
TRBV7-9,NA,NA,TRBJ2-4,CASSFPSGEKRNIQYF,TGTGCCAGCAGCTTTCCTTCGGGGGAAAAGAGAAACATTCAGTACTTC
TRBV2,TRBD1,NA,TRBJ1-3,CASSTGQGGNTIYF,TGTGCCAGCAGTACAGGACAGGGCGGAAACACCATATATTTT
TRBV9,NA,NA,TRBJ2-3,CASSPSGEADTDTQYF,TGTGCCAGCAGCCCATCCGGGGAGGCCGACACAGATACGCAGTATTTT
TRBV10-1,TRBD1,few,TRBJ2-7,CASSYRGQGDEQYF,TGCGCCAGCAGCTACCGGGGACAGGGCGACGAGCAGTACTTC
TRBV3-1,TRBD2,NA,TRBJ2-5,CASSQDPRLAGEEETQYF,TGTGCCAGCAGCCAAGATCCCCGGCTAGCGGGGGAGGAAGAGACCCAGTACTTC
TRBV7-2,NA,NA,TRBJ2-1,CASSRHLLANEQFF,TGTGCCAGCAGTCGTCACCTTCTAGCGAATGAGCAGTTCTTC
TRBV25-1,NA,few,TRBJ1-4,CARPEGFNEKLFF,TGTGCTAGACCAGAGGGCTTTAATGAAAAACTGTTTTTT
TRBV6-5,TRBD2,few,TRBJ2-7,CASSYSFGAGVSYEQYF,TGTGCCAGCAGTTACTCTTTTGGGGCGGGGGTCTCCTACGAGCAGTACTTC
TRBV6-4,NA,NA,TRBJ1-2,CASSDSGQSNYGYTF,TGTGCCAGCAGTGACTCGGGGCAGTCTAACTATGGCTACACCTTC
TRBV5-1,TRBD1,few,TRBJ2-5,CASSSTGTETQYF,TGCGCCAGCAGCTCGACAGGGACGGAGACCCAGTACTTC
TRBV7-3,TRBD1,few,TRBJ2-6,CASSPRTGLGANVLTF,TGTGCCAGCAGCCCTAGGACAGGGCTCGGGGCCAACGTCCTGACTTTC
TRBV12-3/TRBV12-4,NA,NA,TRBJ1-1,CASSQIRSNTEAFF,TGTGCCAGCAGTCAGATCCGGTCGAACACTGAAGCTTTCTTT
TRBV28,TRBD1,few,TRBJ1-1,CASSPGAYRGYRAFF,TGTGCCAGCAGTCCGGGAGCCTACAGGGGTTATAGAGCTTTCTTT
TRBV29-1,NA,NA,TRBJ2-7,CSVGTGGEYEQYF,TGCAGCGTTGGAACAGGGGGGGAATACGAGCAGTACTTC
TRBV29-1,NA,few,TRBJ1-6,CSVQTGSNSPLHF,TGCAGCGTACAAACAGGGTCAAATTCACCCCTCCACTTT
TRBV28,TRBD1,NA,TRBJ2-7,CASSFESDRGATYEQYF,TGTGCCAGCAGTTTCGAATCGGACAGGGGAGCAACTTACGAGCAGTACTTC
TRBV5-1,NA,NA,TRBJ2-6,CASSSAQITSGANVLTF,TGCGCCAGCAGCTCCGCCCAGATAACCTCTGGGGCCAACGTCCTGACTTTC
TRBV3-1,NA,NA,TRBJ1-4,CASSQDPFRGTNEKLFF,TGTGCCAGCAGCCAAGATCCCTTCAGGGGAACTAATGAAAAACTGTTTTTT
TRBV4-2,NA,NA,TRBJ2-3,CASSQDHRGARDTQYF,TGTGCCAGCAGCCAAGATCATCGAGGGGCAAGAGATACGCAGTATTTT
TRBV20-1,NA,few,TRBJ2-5,CSAREPGLETQYF,TGCAGTGCTAGAGAACCAGGGCTAGAGACCCAGTACTTC
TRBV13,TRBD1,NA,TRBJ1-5,CASSLGGGSGQPQHF,TGTGCCAGCAGCTTAGGAGGGGGCTCCGGTCAGCCCCAGCATTTT
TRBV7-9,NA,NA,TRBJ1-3,CASSPGGIANTIYF,TGTGCCAGCAGCCCAGGAGGTATTGCGAACACCATATATTTT
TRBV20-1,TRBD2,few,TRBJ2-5,CSARVVAGDQETQYF,TGCAGTGCTAGGGTGGTAGCGGGGGATCAAGAGACCCAGTACTTC
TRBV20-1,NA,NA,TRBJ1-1,CSATSTEAFF,TGCAGTGCTACATCCACTGAAGCTTTCTTT
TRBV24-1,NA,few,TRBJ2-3,CATSVGSAATDTQYF,TGTGCCACCAGTGTTGGTTCGGCCGCCACAGATACGCAGTATTTT
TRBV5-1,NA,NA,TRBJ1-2,CASSPNRPSYGYTF,TGCGCCAGCAGCCCGAACAGGCCGAGCTATGGCTACACCTTC
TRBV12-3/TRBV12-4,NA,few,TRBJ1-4,CASFNSRTNEKLFF,TGTGCCAGTTTTAACAGCAGAACTAATGAAAAACTGTTTTTT
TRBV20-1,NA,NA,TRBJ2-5,CSARTRVRRETQYF,TGCAGTGCTAGGACGAGGGTTCGGCGAGAGACCCAGTACTTC
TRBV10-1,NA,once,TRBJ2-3,CASGEQYAGNRDTQYF,TGCGCCAGCGGTGAGCAGTACGCCGGGAATAGGGATACGCAGTATTTT
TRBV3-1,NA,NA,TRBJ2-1,CASSQDGAYNERFF,TGTGCCAGCAGCCAAGATGGGGCCTACAATGAGCGGTTCTTC
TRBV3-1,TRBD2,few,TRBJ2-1,CASSQAGWTSGFHNEQFF,TGTGCCAGCAGCCAGGCTGGATGGACTAGCGGGTTCCACAATGAGCAGTTCTTC
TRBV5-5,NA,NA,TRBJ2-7,CASSLANDYEQYF,TGTGCCAGCAGCTTGGCCAATGACTACGAGCAGTACTTC
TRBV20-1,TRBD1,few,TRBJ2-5,CSATQEDRGETQYF,TGCAGTGCGACTCAGGAGGACAGGGGAGAGACCCAGTACTTC
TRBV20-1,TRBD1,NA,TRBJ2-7,CSAREGQGFYEQYF,TGCAGTGCTAGAGAGGGACAGGGTTTTTACGAGCAGTACTTC
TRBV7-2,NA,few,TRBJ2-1,CASSLYPDSYNEQFF,TGTGCCAGCAGCTTATATCCGGACTCCTACAATGAGCAGTTCTTC
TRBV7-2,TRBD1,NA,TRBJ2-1,CARGQGPGLGNEQFF,TGTGCCAGGGGACAGGGTCCGGGACTCGGGAATGAGCAGTTCTTC
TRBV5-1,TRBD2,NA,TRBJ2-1,CASSRTSGGTYNEQFF,TGCGCCAGCAGCAGGACTAGCGGGGGGACCTACAATGAGCAGTTCTTC
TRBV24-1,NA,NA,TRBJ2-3,CATSDQSVSTDTQYF,TGTGCCACCAGTGACCAGTCCGTATCAACAGATACGCAGTATTTT
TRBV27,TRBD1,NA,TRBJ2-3,CASGQGGF,TGTGCCAGCGGACAGGGAGGATTT
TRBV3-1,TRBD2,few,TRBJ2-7,CASSETSGSSYEQYF,TGTGCCAGCAGCGAAACTAGCGGGTCTTCCTACGAGCAGTACTTC
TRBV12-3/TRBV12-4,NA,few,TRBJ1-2,CASTPSGGFSNYGYTF,TGTGCCAGCACCCCATCGGGGGGCTTCTCTAACTATGGCTACACCTTC
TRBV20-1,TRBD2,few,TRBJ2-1,CSARGLGLAGVEQFF,TGCAGTGCTAGAGGTCTGGGACTAGCGGGAGTTGAGCAGTTCTTC
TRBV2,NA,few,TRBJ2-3,CASGNLEPIMDTQYF,TGTGCCAGCGGAAACTTGGAGCCGATCATGGATACGCAGTATTTT
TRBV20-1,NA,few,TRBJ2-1,CSARSGQLASYNEQFF,TGCAGTGCTAGATCCGGACAGCTGGCCTCCTACAATGAGCAGTTCTTC
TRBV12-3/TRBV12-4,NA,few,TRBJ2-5,CASSSRSQETQYF,TGTGCCAGCAGTTCACGGTCACAAGAGACCCAGTACTTC